A single sample gave rise to the 2 T cell receptor beta chains below, sequenced in a study of T-cell memory formation after mild COVID-19. TCRdb re-called the 5' RACE reads through MiXCR, storing one row per CDR3 protein. This sample has roughly 200,000 distinct CDR3 sequences, with 20% to 25% found just once. Sequencing input: PBMCs or a T cell subset sorted from them (not recorded which). These receptors all stem from an adult woman who had mild COVID-19 (a few samples of this study predate the infection). Cell type and time point are not known.

This clonotype has just a few counts. The V gene is TRBV7-2, the J gene TRBJ1-2; D not resolved. V was trimmed by 1 base and J by 8 bases, leaving 11 bases between them. Per germline, CDR1 SGHTA and CDR2 FQGNSA. CDR3 length: 13 amino acids. CDR3 sequence: CASSLVGPSGYTF. In nucleotides, the CDR3 is TGTGCCAGCAGCTTAGTAGGGCCCAGCGGCTACACCTTC.

This clonotype was seen only a few times. The chain recombines TRBV15 with TRBJ2-7; 8 bases are shared with TRBD2. V was clipped by 2 bases and J by 6 bases; unmatched bases: 9. This CDR3 has 15 residues. Germline V gives CDR1 LNHNV, CDR2 YYDKDF (reference sequence). Written as DNA, the CDR3 is TGTGCCACCAGCAGAATAGCGGGATACCCTTCCGAGCAGTACTTC. It yields the protein CATSRIAGYPSEQYF. Complete variable domain (other parts from reference TRBV15 and TRBJ2-7): DAMVIQNPRYQVTQFGKPVTLSCSQTLNHNVMYWYQQKSSQAPKLLFHYYDKDFNNEADTPDNFQSRRPNTSFCFLDIRSPGLGDTAMYLCATSRIAGYPSEQYFGPGTRLTVT.